The clone carrying this T cell receptor beta chain was counted between two and nine times. The V segment lost 5 bases and the J segment 0 bases; nucleotides outside the gene matches: 8. Per germline, CDR1 MGHRA and CDR2 YSYEKL. The CDR3 consists of 17 residues. This specimen belongs to a study of technical replicates of blood from a few donors. Method: immunoSEQ multiplex PCR; TCRdb's copy keeps in-frame clones and lacks some. The sample includes tens of thousands of clones, about 93% of them seen just once. V usage is TRBV4-1 and J usage is TRBJ2-1; 9 positions agree with TRBD2. The sample consisted of T cells isolated from PBMCs. This clonotype was obtained from a human donor in good health. The CDR3 DNA reads TGCGCCAGCAGCAAGGAAAGTAGCGGGAGCTCCTACAATGAGCAGTTCTTC. Translating gives CASSKESSGSSYNEQFF.